The clone carrying this TCR beta chain was seen repeatedly, ten times or more. The data derive from a study of T-cell reconstitution after alpha-beta-depleted transplantation in children. The CDR3 totals 12 residues. Trimming took 4 bases from V and 9 from J, leaving 11 bases between them. Looked up from germline, CDR1 is SGDLS and CDR2 is YYNGEE. Preparation of the TCRbeta library used unique molecular identifiers. TCRdb analysed the PCR reads with MiXCR anew, one entry per CDR3 protein. The sample lists fewer than 120,000 distinct CDR3 sequences; 10% were seen once. The J gene is TRBJ2-1, the V gene TRBV9; D is perhaps TRBD1 (5 bases). This TCR was sampled from a human donor who donated a stem cell graft to a child with acute lymphoblastic leukemia. Material: PBMCs from the stem cell graft donor, obtained from the stem cell graft. The CDR3 coding sequence is TGTGCCAGCAGCACCAGGGTAGGTGAGCAGTTCTTC. Protein product: CASSTRVGEQFF.